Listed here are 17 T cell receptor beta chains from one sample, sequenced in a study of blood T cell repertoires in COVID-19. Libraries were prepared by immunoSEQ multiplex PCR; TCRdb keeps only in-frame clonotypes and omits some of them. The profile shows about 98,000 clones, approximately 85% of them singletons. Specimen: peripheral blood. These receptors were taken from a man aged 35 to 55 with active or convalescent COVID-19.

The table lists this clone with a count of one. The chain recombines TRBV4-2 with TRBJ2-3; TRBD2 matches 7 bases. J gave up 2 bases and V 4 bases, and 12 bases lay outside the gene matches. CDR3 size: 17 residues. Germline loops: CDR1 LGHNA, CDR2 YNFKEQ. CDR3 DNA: TGTGCCAGCAGCCCCTCTTATGGGGGGGTCTACACAGATACGCAGTATTTT. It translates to CASSPSYGGVYTDTQYF.

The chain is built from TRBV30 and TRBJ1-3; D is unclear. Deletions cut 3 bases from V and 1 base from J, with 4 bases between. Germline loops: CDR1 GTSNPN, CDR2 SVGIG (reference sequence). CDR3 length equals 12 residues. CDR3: CAWRESGNTIYF. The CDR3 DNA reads TGTGCCTGGAGGGAGTCTGGAAACACCATATATTTT.

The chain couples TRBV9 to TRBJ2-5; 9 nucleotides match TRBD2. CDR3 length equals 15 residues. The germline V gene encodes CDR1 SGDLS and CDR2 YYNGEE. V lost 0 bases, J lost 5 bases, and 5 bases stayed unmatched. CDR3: CASSVARGGAETQYF. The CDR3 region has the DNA TGTGCCAGCAGCGTAGCCCGCGGGGGGGCCGAGACCCAGTACTTC.

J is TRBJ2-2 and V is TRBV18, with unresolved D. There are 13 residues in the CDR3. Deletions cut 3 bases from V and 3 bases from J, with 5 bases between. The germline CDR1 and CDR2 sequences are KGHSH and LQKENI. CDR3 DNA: TGTGCCAGCTCACCTGCGGACACCGGGGAGCTGTTTTTT. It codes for CASSPADTGELFF.

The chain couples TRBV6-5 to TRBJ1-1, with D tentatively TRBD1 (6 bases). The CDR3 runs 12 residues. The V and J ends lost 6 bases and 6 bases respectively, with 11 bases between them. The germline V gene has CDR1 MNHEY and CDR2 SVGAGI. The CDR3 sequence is CASSHRDAEAFF. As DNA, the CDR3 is TGTGCCAGCAGCCACAGGGACGCTGAAGCTTTCTTT.

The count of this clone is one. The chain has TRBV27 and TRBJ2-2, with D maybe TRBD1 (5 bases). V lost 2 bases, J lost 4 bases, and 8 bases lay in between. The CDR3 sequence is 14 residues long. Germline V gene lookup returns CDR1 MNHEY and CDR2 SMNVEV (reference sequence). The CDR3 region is CASSLRGRTGELFF. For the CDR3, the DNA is TGTGCCAGCAGTTTAAGGGGCCGCACCGGGGAGCTGTTTTTT.

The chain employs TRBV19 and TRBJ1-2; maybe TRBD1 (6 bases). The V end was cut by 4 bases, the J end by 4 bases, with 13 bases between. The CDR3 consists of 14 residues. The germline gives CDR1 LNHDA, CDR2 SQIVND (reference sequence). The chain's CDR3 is CASSTTQGIYGYTF. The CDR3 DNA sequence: TGTGCCAGTAGTACGACACAGGGTATCTATGGCTACACCTTC.

CDR3 in DNA: TGTGCCAGCAGCCCCAACCACGACAGGAACACTGAAGCTTTCTTT. It translates to CASSPNHDRNTEAFF. The rearrangement uses TRBV6-5 and TRBJ1-1, with a tentative D call TRBD1 (5 bases). The length of the CDR3 is 15 residues. V lost 6 bases and J 1 base, leaving 15 bases between the germline ends. Germline V lookup: CDR1 MNHEY, CDR2 SVGAGI.

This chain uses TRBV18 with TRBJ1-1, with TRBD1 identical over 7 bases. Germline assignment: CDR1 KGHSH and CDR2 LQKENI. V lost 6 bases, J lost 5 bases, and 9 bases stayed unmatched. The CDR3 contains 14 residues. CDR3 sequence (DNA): TGTGCCAGCTCGCTTACAGGGGAAGGAACTGAAGCTTTCTTT. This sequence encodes CASSLTGEGTEAFF. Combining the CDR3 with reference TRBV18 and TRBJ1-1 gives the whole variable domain NAGVMQNPRHLVRRRGQEARLRCSPMKGHSHVYWYRQLPEEGLKFMVYLQKENIIDESGMPKERFSAEFPKEGPSILRIQQVVRGDSAAYFCASSLTGEGTEAFFGQGTRLTVV.

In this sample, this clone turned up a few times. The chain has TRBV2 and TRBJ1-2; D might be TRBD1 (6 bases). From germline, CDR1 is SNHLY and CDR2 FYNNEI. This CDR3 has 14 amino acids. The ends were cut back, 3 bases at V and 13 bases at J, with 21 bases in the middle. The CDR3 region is CASSEVRGRYGVTF. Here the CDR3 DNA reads TGTGCCAGCAGTGAGGTCAGGGGCCGCTATGGGGTCACCTTC.

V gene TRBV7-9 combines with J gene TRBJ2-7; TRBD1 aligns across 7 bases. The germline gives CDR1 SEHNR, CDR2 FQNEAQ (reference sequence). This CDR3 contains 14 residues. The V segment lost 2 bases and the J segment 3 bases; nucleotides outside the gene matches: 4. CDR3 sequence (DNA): TGTGCCAGCAGCTTACCGGGACAGAACTACGAGCAGTACTTC. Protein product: CASSLPGQNYEQYF. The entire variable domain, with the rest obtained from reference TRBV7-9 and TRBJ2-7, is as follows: DTGVSQNPRHKITKRGQNVTFRCDPISEHNRLYWYRQTLGQGPEFLTYFQNEAQLEKSRLLSDRFSAERPKGSFSTLEIQRTEQGDSAMYLCASSLPGQNYEQYFGPGTRLTVT.

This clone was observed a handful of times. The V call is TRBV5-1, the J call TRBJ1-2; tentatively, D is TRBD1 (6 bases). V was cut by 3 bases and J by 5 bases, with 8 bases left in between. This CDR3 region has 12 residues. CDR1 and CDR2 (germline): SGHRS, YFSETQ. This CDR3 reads CASSSGEYGYTF. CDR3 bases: TGCGCCAGCAGCTCAGGGGAATATGGCTACACCTTC.

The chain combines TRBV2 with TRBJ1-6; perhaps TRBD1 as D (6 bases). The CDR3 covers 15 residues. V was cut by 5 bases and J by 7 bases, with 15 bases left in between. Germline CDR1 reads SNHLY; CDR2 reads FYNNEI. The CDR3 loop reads CASSTQGIGNSPLHF. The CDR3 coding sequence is TGTGCCAGCAGTACCCAGGGGATAGGGAATTCACCCCTCCACTTT.

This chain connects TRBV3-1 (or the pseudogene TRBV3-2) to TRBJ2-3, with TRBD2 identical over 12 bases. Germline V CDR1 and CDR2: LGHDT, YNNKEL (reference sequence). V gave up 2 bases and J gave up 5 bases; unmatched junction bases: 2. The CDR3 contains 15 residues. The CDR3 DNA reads TGTGCCAGCAGCCAAAGGACTAGCGGGAAAGATACGCAGTATTTT. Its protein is CASSQRTSGKDTQYF.

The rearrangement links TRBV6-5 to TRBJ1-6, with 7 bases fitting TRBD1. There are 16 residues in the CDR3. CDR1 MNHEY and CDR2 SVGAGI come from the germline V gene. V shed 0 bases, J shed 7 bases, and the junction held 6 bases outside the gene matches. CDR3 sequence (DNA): TGTGCCAGCAGTTACTCGATAGACAGGGAAAATTCACCCCTCCACTTT. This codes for CASSYSIDRENSPLHF.

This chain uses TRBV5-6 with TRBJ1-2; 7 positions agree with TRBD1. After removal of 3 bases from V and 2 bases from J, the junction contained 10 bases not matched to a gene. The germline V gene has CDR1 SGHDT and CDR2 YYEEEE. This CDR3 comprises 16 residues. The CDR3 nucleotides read TGTGCCAGCAGCTGGCGTTCCGGGACAGAGAACTATGGCTACACCTTC. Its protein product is CASSWRSGTENYGYTF.

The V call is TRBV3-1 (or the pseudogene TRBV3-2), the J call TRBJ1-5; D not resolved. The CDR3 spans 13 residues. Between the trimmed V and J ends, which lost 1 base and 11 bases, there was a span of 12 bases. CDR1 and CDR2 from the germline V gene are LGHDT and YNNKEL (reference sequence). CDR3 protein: CASSQGRSAAQHF. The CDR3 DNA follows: TGTGCCAGCAGCCAAGGACGGTCCGCGGCCCAGCATTTT.